This T cell receptor (beta chain) appears in the sequencing data of a study of T cell responses to AZD1222 COVID-19 vaccine. Pooled together were second doses at about 4 or about 12 weeks. The V and J ends lost 6 bases and 3 bases, in that order; junction bases with no gene match: 2. The CDR3 loop spans 12 amino acids. The germline gives CDR1 MNHNS, CDR2 SASEGT. Some clones are missing from TCRdb's copy, which holds only in-frame ones; the method was immunoSEQ multiplex PCR. The table includes 85,000 to 100,000 clones, approximately 90% detected once. This specimen consisted of peripheral blood, obtained 28 days after the second AZD1222 dose. This clonotype was sampled from an adult who received the AZD1222 COVID-19 vaccine. This chain links TRBV6-1 with TRBJ2-7; 7 bases are shared with TRBD1. CDR3 residues: CASRGQSYEQYF. The CDR3 DNA follows: TGTGCCAGCAGGGGACAGAGCTACGAGCAGTACTTC.